The clone carrying this TCR beta chain was detected only a few times. No antigen is known for it. Study-level results: Tumor-infiltrating Treg TCR alpha and beta sequences overlapped most with tumor naive CD4+ T cells, then blood naive. Tumor memory CD4+ T cell TCR gene usage was found to cluster with blood and lymph node memory CD4+ cells and with lymph node naive CD4+ cells.

Semi-nested PCR with Nested Universal Primer A followed constant-region reverse priming of full-length variable regions. TCRdb reprocessed the 5' RACE reads with MiXCR, giving one entry per CDR3 protein. The sample carries 55,000 to 70,000 distinct CDR3 sequences, 25% to 30% recorded once. The source is a female donor with breast cancer. The material sequenced was tumor-infiltrating memory CD4+ T cells sorted from the breast tumor. As for subset: memory CD4+ T cells, CD4+CD45RO+CD25-.

The CDR3: CASSLGRGISQETQYF. As DNA, the CDR3 is TGTGCCAGCAGCTTAGGTCGTGGAATCAGCCAAGAGACCCAGTACTTC. The chain joins TRBV7-9 to TRBJ2-5; D not certain. Trimming stripped 1 base from V and 1 base from J, with 13 bases between. CDR3 length: 16 residues. Germline V CDR1 and CDR2: SEHNR, FQNEAQ (reference sequence).